The clone carrying this T cell receptor beta chain appeared a few times. Its antigen is not known. The entry originates in a study of cytomegalovirus exposure and HLA in healthy donors. V lost 0 bases and J lost 2, with 6 bases in between. CDR1 and CDR2 from the germline V gene are SGHDT and YYEEEE. This CDR3 is built from 14 residues. Overall study results and limits: Trimming of TCR beta V- and J-genes showed a link, identified in a later analysis, to a missense DCLRE1C variant. In an earlier analysis, about 87% or about 30%: the productive usage of most TCR beta V segments.

It was with 60 Vbeta and 13 Jbeta primers that the PCR ran. Generated by immunoSEQ multiplex PCR, the TCRdb table keeps only in-frame clones and is missing some. The repertoire includes over 75,000 clones, 67% of them detected once, and approximately 2.1% sits in the top ten. The chain carries TRBV5-6 and TRBJ1-3; D is unclear. The TCR comes from a man younger than 45 in good health and CMV-seronegative. Sequencing was done on a sample of PBMCs. The CDR3 bases are TGTGCCAGCAGCTTGGACAATCCTGGAAACACCATATATTTT. Its protein product is CASSLDNPGNTIYF.